This T cell receptor beta chain was retrieved from a study of T cell repertoires in cytomegalovirus infection. The wider study: Epitope selection comprised recently identified HLA-C-restricted CMV epitopes and well-studied HLA-B-restricted CMV epitopes.

Notes on this clonotype: Its antigen is undetermined.

Whole-study findings and limits: Predominance within the ex vivo response was attributable to HLA-C-restricted CMV-specific TCR beta clonotypes. The cumulative frequency of public TCR beta families distinguished individuals who carried CMV together with the relevant HLA.

Each CDR3 protein is one row after TCRdb ran MiXCR on the reads. The repertoire holds 80,000 or so distinct CDR3 sequences, with approximately 42% as singletons. Per germline, CDR1 MNHEY and CDR2 SMNVEV (reference sequence). The CDR3 runs 14 residues. Trimming removed 6 bases at V and 5 bases at J, with 13 bases between. The source was CD8+ T cells from cultured PBMCs, collected from culture after CMV antigen stimulation. The chain combines TRBV27 with TRBJ2-2; no clear D gene. This receptor was identified in a human donor in good health (CMV status not recorded). Some clones in this sample may be carry-over from other donors' samples. This chain's CDR3 is CASRARKLTGELFF. DNA for the CDR3: TGTGCCAGCAGGGCCAGGAAATTAACCGGGGAGCTGTTTTTT.